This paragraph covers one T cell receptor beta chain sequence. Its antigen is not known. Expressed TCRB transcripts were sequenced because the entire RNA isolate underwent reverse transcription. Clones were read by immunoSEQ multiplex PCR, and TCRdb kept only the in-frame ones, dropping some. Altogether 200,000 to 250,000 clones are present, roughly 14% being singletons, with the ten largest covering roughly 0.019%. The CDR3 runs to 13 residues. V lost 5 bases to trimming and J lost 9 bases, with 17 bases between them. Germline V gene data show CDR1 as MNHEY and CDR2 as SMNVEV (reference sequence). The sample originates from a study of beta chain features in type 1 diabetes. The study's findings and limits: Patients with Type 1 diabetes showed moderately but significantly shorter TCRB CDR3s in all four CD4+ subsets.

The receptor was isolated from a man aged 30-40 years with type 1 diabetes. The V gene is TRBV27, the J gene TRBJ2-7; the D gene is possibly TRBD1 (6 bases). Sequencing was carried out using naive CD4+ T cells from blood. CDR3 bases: TGTGCCAGCAGTAAACCCGGGACACCGAGGCAGTACTTC. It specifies CASSKPGTPRQYF.